This entry lists 25 T cell receptor beta chains sequenced from one sample in a study of blood T cell repertoires in COVID-19. Measured with immunoSEQ multiplex PCR; TCRdb has only the in-frame clones, and not every one. The top ten clones hold 5.1% of a sample with a few hundred thousand clones, around 83% of them seen once. The sequencing sample was made of PBMCs or T cells enriched from blood (not recorded which). The receptors were gathered from a woman aged 50 to 60 who had recovered from COVID-19.

The chain uses TRBV18 and TRBJ1-2; TRBD1 matches at 8 bases. Germline V gene sequence: CDR1 KGHSH, CDR2 LQKENI. V was pared by 4 bases and J by 3 bases, with 7 bases of the junction left unmatched. This CDR3 comprises 15 residues. DNA for the CDR3: TGTGCCAGCTCACTGGGGACAGGTCAATACTATGGCTACACCTTC. Protein: CASSLGTGQYYGYTF.

The V call is TRBV30, the J call TRBJ1-6; the D gene is possibly TRBD1 (6 bases). The length of the CDR3 is 16 residues. V lost 2 bases to trimming and J lost 4 bases, with 15 bases between them. Germline CDR1 reads GTSNPN; CDR2 reads SVGIG (reference sequence). The CDR3 reads CAWSKAGQTYNSPLHF. CDR3 sequence (DNA): TGTGCCTGGAGTAAAGCAGGACAGACTTATAATTCACCCCTCCACTTT.

This clone was counted between two and nine times. This sequence joins TRBV7-9 and TRBJ1-1; 7 bases align to TRBD1. With V trimmed by 5 bases and J by 1 base, 10 bases remained unmatched. CDR3 length: 16 amino acids. In germline, CDR1 is SEHNR, CDR2 FQNEAQ (reference sequence). This CDR3 is CASSPREGQPNTEAFF. CDR3 bases: TGTGCCAGCAGCCCGCGTGAGGGACAGCCGAACACTGAAGCTTTCTTT.

The gene calls are TRBV25-1 and TRBJ2-3; 9 bases are shared with TRBD1. This CDR3 region has 14 residues. Per germline, CDR1 MGHDK and CDR2 SYGVNS. With 6 bases clipped from V and 2 bases from J, the junction kept 3 bases outside the gene matches. The CDR3: CASRGTGYTDTQYF. CDR3 sequence (DNA): TGTGCCAGCAGAGGGACAGGGTACACAGATACGCAGTATTTT.

The genes are TRBV6-2 or TRBV6-3 and TRBJ1-5; 7 bases match TRBD1. The CDR3 runs to 13 residues. V gave up 6 bases and J gave up 7 bases; unmatched junction bases: 6. CDR1 is MNHEY and CDR2 is SVGEGT in the germline V gene. CDR3 loop: CASSQGEGQPQHF. In DNA, the CDR3 is TGTGCCAGCAGCCAGGGGGAGGGGCAGCCCCAGCATTTT.

V usage is TRBV2 and J usage is TRBJ2-1; D is perhaps TRBD1 (5 bases). Germline-derived CDR1 and CDR2 are SNHLY and FYNNEI. V lost 7 bases and J lost 6, with 19 bases in between. The length of the CDR3 is 15 residues. The DNA of the CDR3 is TGTGCCAGCAATGGACGGTGGGGCCTAGGCAATGAGCAGTTCTTC. Translating gives CASNGRWGLGNEQFF.

The rearrangement links TRBV24-1 to TRBJ1-4, with a weak D call TRBD1 (5 bases). Germline V CDR1 and CDR2: KGHDR, SFDVKD. V lost 4 bases to trimming and J lost 0 bases, with 20 bases between them. The CDR3 sequence is 19 residues long. The CDR3 DNA is TGTGCCACCAGTGAGCCAGGGTTCGGGAGGGCGGCAACTAATGAAAAACTGTTTTTT. Protein sequence: CATSEPGFGRAATNEKLFF.

The rearrangement joins TRBV5-1 to TRBJ2-5, with 8 bases identical to TRBD1. The CDR3 is 15 residues long. Trimming at V came to 0 bases and at J to 4 bases, leaving 5 bases not matched to a gene. Germline CDR1 is SGHRS and CDR2 is YFSETQ. CDR3 protein: CASSLVATGGETQYF. The CDR3, as DNA: TGCGCCAGCAGCTTGGTCGCCACAGGGGGAGAGACCCAGTACTTC.

Only a few counts were recorded for this clone. The chain uses TRBV2 and TRBJ2-3; 10 positions match TRBD2. This CDR3 comprises 15 residues. Germline CDR1 reads SNHLY; CDR2 reads FYNNEI. V was pared by 4 bases and J by 5 bases, with 6 bases of the junction left unmatched. Written as DNA, the CDR3 is TGTGCCAGCAGTGGAGCCCTAGCGGGAGAAGATACGCAGTATTTT. Encoded protein: CASSGALAGEDTQYF.

The rearrangement joins TRBV5-5 to TRBJ2-1; weak D call: TRBD2 (5 bases). V lost 1 base and J 2 bases, leaving 16 bases between the germline ends. Germline CDR1 reads SGHKS; CDR2 reads YYEKEE (reference sequence). CDR3 size: 17 residues. The DNA of the CDR3 is TGTGCCAGCAGCTTGTCTACTGGACTTCGACCCTACAATGAGCAGTTCTTC. It translates to CASSLSTGLRPYNEQFF.

This clone was counted only a few times. The rearrangement links TRBV5-5 to TRBJ2-2; D perhaps matches TRBD1 (5 bases). The V and J ends lost 0 bases and 6 bases respectively, with 12 bases between them. CDR3 length equals 15 residues. Germline V lookup: CDR1 SGHKS, CDR2 YYEKEE (reference sequence). Here the CDR3 reads CASSLARATAGELFF. CDR3 nucleotides: TGTGCCAGCAGCTTGGCCAGGGCTACGGCCGGGGAGCTGTTTTTT.

The chain uses TRBV27 and TRBJ1-5, with TRBD1 as a possible D gene (5 bases). The CDR3 is 13 residues long. The germline gives CDR1 MNHEY, CDR2 SMNVEV (reference sequence). V was trimmed by 5 bases and J by 6 bases, leaving 11 bases between them. The CDR3, as DNA: TGTGCCAGCAGTCCACAAAGGGGTCAGCCCCAGCATTTT. It encodes CASSPQRGQPQHF.

The V and J genes are TRBV23-1 and TRBJ2-7; no definite D call. TRBV23-1 is identified as an open reading frame with a role that is uncertain. Trimming took off 0 bases at V and 0 bases at J, with 6 bases between the two ends. CDR3 length equals 14 residues. This chain's CDR3 is CASSQSNGSYEQYF. CDR3 DNA sequence: TGCGCCAGCAGTCAATCAAACGGCTCCTACGAGCAGTACTTC.

Comments on this clone: One junction end does not reproduce the germline sequence, and a read error may be involved. This chain links TRBV7-2 with TRBJ2-4; 7 nucleotides match TRBD1. Germline-derived CDR1 and CDR2 are SGHTA and FQGNSA. This CDR3 has 13 amino acids. The CDR3 reads CASRPDRFSPSFF. In DNA form, the CDR3 reads TGTGCCAGCAGACCGGACAGGTTTAGCCCCAGTTTTTTC.

The chain has TRBV5-1 and TRBJ2-7, with 7 nucleotides matching TRBD1. The germline V gene encodes CDR1 SGHRS and CDR2 YFSETQ. J was trimmed by 2 bases and V by 1 base; bases with no gene match: 3. The CDR3 length is 14 residues. The chain's CDR3 is CASSLKGQAYEQYF. CDR3 sequence (DNA): TGCGCCAGCAGCTTGAAAGGACAGGCCTACGAGCAGTACTTC.

The table lists this clone with a count of one. V and J are TRBV7-2 and TRBJ2-7, with D tentatively TRBD1 (7 bases). The CDR3 has 16 residues. The V gene lost 5 bases and the J gene lost 7 bases, with 24 bases spanning the gap. Germline V gene data show CDR1 as SGHTA and CDR2 as FQGNSA. CDR3 residues: CASSIHSGTQGEEQYF. The CDR3 DNA reads as TGTGCCAGCAGCATCCATAGCGGTACCCAGGGGGAGGAGCAGTACTTC.

The gene calls are TRBV19 and TRBJ2-3; D is perhaps TRBD1 (6 bases). CDR1 is LNHDA, CDR2 SQIVND, per germline (reference sequence). Trimming removed 3 bases at V and 7 bases at J, with 17 bases between. There are 15 residues in the CDR3. CDR3 bases: TGTGCCAGTAGTATGGATCAGGGGCTCGGAAATACGCAGTATTTT. It yields the protein CASSMDQGLGNTQYF. The entire variable domain, with the rest obtained from reference TRBV19 and TRBJ2-3, is as follows: DGGITQSPKYLFRKEGQNVTLSCEQNLNHDAMYWYRQDPGQGLRLIYYSQIVNDFQKGDIAEGYSVSREKKESFPLTVTSAQKNPTAFYLCASSMDQGLGNTQYFGPGTRLTVL.

The J gene is TRBJ1-2, the V gene TRBV27; 8 bases line up with TRBD1. The V gene's germline CDR1 is MNHEY and CDR2 SMNVEV (reference sequence). Trimming took 4 bases from V and 3 from J; bases not matched to a gene: 7. This CDR3 spans 15 amino acids. The CDR3: CASSSRTGQYYGYTF. DNA for the CDR3: TGTGCCAGCAGTTCCCGGACAGGGCAATACTATGGCTACACCTTC.

The gene calls are TRBV4-1 and TRBJ2-1; D remains unclear. CDR3 length equals 11 residues. The V and J ends lost 1 base and 9 bases respectively, with 4 bases between them. Germline V gives CDR1 MGHRA, CDR2 YSYEKL. CDR3 coding DNA: TGCGCCAGCAGCCAAGCGAGTGAGCAGTTCTTC. This codes for CASSQASEQFF.

This chain connects TRBV5-1 to TRBJ1-6; 7 positions match TRBD1. The V segment lost 8 bases and the J segment 5 bases; nucleotides outside the gene matches: 4. The germline V gene has CDR1 SGHRS and CDR2 YFSETQ. The CDR3 has 13 amino acids. In DNA, the CDR3 is TGCGCCAGTAAAGACAGGGATAATTCACCCCTCCACTTT. Residues: CASKDRDNSPLHF.

V and J are TRBV5-6 and TRBJ1-2; no clear D. The length of the CDR3 is 13 residues. Looked up from germline, CDR1 is SGHDT and CDR2 is YYEEEE. Trimming removed 0 bases at V and 4 bases at J, with 7 bases between. The CDR3 nucleotides read TGTGCCAGCAGCTTGGATTGGAGCTATGGCTACACCTTC. Encoded protein: CASSLDWSYGYTF. Full variable domain (missing parts from reference TRBV5-6 and TRBJ1-2): DAGVTQSPTHLIKTRGQQVTLRCSPKSGHDTVSWYQQALGQGPQFIFQYYEEEERQRGNFPDRFSGHQFPNYSSELNVNALLLGDSALYLCASSLDWSYGYTFGSGTRLTVV.

This chain links TRBV19 with TRBJ1-6; the match to TRBD1 covers 7 bases. With V trimmed by 5 bases and J by 7 bases, 5 bases remained unmatched. Germline CDR1 is LNHDA and CDR2 is SQIVND (reference sequence). This CDR3 is 14 amino acids long. CDR3 region: CASSLRDRNSPLHF. DNA for the CDR3: TGTGCCAGTAGTCTAAGGGACAGAAATTCACCCCTCCACTTT.

The CDR3 reads CASSPGLAGEQYF. The CDR3 DNA follows: TGTGCCAGCAGTCCTGGACTAGCGGGCGAGCAGTACTTC. The chain uses TRBV12-3 or TRBV12-4 and TRBJ2-7; TRBD2 matches 11 bases. The CDR3 loop spans 13 amino acids. J was trimmed by 6 bases and V by 5 bases; bases with no gene match: 3.

This clone was detected a few times. The chain links TRBV18 to TRBJ1-1; the D gene is possibly TRBD1 (6 bases). The germline V gene has CDR1 KGHSH and CDR2 LQKENI. V lost 2 bases and J 3 bases, leaving 16 bases between the germline ends. The CDR3 is made up of 16 amino acids. CDR3 in amino acids: CASSPSLQGWDTEAFF. The CDR3 DNA reads as TGTGCCAGCTCACCATCATTACAGGGATGGGACACTGAAGCTTTCTTT.

The chain recombines TRBV19 with TRBJ1-5; 7 nucleotides align to TRBD1. With 7 bases clipped from V and 4 bases from J, the junction kept 10 bases outside the gene matches. CDR3 size: 15 residues. Per germline, CDR1 LNHDA and CDR2 SQIVND (reference sequence). CDR3: CASTGAGTVNQPQHF. CDR3 sequence (DNA): TGTGCCAGTACCGGCGCCGGGACAGTGAATCAGCCCCAGCATTTT.